This entry is about one TCR beta chain. Its antigen is not identified. Trimming cost V 3 bases and J 4 bases, with 12 bases left between them. The CDR3 is 14 amino acids. CDR1 and CDR2 (germline): SGHRS, YFSETQ. The data originate from a study of CD8 T cells in ankylosing spondylitis. Findings of the study overall: What seemed typical of ankylosing spondylitis blood was a TCR beta motif built from roughly eight highly homologous variants.

Making the TCR beta libraries involved quantitative 5'-RACE with molecular barcodes. MiXCR, run by TCRdb on the 5' RACE reads, gives a single entry per CDR3 protein. This table holds under 300,000 distinct CDR3 sequences, 8% to 9.5% found once. The sample consisted of blood, either unsorted or a sorted T cell fraction (not recorded which). The chain uses TRBV5-1 and TRBJ2-3; D perhaps matches TRBD1 (5 bases). This TCR was sampled from a male donor with ankylosing spondylitis or in good health (not recorded which). The DNA for the CDR3 is TGCGCCAGCAGCTCGACAGACCGGCCAGATACGCAGTATTTT. Protein: CASSSTDRPDTQYF.